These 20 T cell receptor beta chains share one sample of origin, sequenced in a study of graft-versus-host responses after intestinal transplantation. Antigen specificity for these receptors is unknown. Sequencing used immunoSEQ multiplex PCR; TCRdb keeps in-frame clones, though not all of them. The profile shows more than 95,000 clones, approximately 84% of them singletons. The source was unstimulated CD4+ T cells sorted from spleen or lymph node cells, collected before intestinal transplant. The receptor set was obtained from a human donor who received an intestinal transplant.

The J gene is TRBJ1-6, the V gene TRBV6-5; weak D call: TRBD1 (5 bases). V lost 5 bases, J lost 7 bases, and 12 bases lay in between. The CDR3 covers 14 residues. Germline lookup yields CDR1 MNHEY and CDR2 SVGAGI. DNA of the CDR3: TGTGCCAGCAGTCCAGACAGCCTAAATTCACCCCTCCACTTT. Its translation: CASSPDSLNSPLHF.

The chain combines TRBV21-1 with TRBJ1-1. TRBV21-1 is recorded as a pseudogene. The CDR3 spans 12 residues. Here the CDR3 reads CASVTGRPEAFF. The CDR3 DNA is TGTGCCAGCGTTACAGGGAGGCCTGAAGCTTTCTTT.

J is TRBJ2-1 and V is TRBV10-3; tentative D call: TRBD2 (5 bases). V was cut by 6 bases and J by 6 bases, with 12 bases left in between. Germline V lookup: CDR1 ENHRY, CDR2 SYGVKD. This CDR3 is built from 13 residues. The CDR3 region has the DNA TGTGCCATCAGCCTGGAGGCGGGCAATGAGCAGTTCTTC. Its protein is CAISLEAGNEQFF.

This CDR3 reads CASSKDRPYGYTF. CDR3 coding DNA: TGTGCCAGCTCGAAGGACAGACCGTATGGCTACACCTTC. The gene calls are TRBV6-1 and TRBJ1-2; a possible D gene is TRBD1 (6 bases). The CDR3 consists of 13 residues. Germline-derived CDR1 and CDR2 are MNHNS and SASEGT. The V end was cut by 8 bases, the J end by 5 bases, with 15 bases between.

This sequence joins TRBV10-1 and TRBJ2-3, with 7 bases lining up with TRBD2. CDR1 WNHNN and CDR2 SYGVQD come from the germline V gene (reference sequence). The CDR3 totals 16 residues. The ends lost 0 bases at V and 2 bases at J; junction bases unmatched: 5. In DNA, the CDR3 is TGCGCCAGCAGTGAGTCTAGCGGGTTCTTCACAGATACGCAGTATTTT. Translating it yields CASSESSGFFTDTQYF.

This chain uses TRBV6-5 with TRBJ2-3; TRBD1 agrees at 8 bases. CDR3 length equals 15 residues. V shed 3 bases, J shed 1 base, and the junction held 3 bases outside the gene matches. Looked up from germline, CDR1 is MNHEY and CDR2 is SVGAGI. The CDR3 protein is CASSYPGQGTDTQYF. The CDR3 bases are TGTGCCAGCAGTTATCCGGGACAGGGCACAGATACGCAGTATTTT.

The CDR3 bases are TGTGCCAGCAGCGTAAACCCCTCGCAAATCGGGGAGCTGTTTTTT. It yields the protein CASSVNPSQIGELFF. The rearrangement uses TRBV9 and TRBJ2-2; no firm D call. Germline CDR1 and CDR2: SGDLS and YYNGEE. Trimming cost V 1 base and J 7 bases, with 14 bases left between them. This CDR3 has 15 residues.

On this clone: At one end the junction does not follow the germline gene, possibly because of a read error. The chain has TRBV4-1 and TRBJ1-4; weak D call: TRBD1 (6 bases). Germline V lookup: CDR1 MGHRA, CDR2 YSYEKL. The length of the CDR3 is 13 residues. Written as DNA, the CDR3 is TGCGCCAGCGGAGGGGGGCCTTGGGAAAAACTGGTTTTT. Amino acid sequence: CASGGGPWEKLVF.

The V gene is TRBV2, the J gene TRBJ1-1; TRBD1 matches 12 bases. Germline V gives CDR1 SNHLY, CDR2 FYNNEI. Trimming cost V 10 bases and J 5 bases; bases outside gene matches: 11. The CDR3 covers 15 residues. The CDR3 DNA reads TGTGCCACACGATCCGGGACAGGGGGCGGAACTGAAGCTTTCTTT. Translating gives CATRSGTGGGTEAFF. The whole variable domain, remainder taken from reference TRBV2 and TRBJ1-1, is EPEVTQTPSHQVTQMGQEVILRCVPISNHLYFYWYRQILGQKVEFLVSFYNNEISEKSEIFDDQFSVERPDGSNFTLKIRSTKLEDSAMYFCATRSGTGGGTEAFFGQGTRLTVV.

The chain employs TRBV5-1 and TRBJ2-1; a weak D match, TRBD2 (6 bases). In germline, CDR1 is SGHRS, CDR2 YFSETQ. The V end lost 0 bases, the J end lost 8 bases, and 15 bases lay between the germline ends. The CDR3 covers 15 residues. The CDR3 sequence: CASSLVPRERDEQFF. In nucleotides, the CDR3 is TGCGCCAGCAGCTTGGTTCCCCGGGAGAGAGATGAGCAGTTCTTC.

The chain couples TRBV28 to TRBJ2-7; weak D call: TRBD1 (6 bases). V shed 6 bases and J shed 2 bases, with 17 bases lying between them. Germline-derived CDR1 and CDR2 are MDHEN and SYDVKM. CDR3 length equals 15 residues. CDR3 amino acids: CASSRRDTSAYEQYF. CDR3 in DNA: TGTGCCAGCAGCCGTCGGGACACCTCAGCCTACGAGCAGTACTTC. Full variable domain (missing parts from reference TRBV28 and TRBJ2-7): DVKVTQSSRYLVKRTGEKVFLECVQDMDHENMFWYRQDPGLGLRLIYFSYDVKMKEKGDIPEGYSVSREKKERFSLILESASTNQTSMYLCASSRRDTSAYEQYFGPGTRLTVT.

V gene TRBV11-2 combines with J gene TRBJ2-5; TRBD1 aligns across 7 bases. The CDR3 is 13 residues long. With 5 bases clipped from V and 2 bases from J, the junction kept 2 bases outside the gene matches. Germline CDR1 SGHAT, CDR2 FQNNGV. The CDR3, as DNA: TGTGCCAGCAGCGTCAGGGGGCAAGAGACCCAGTACTTC. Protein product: CASSVRGQETQYF.

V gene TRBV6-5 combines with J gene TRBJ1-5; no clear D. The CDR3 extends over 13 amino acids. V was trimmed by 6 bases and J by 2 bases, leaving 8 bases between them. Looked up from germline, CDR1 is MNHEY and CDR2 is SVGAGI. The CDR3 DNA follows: TGTGCCAGCAGGGAGGGAGGCAATCAGCCCCAGCATTTT. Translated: CASREGGNQPQHF.

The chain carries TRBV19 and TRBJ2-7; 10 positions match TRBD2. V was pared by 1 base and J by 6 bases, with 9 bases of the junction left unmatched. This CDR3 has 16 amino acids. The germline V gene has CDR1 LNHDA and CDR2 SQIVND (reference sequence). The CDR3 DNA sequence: TGTGCCAGTAGTATAGTCGGACTAGCGGCCTGGGGCGAGCAGTACTTC. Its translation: CASSIVGLAAWGEQYF.

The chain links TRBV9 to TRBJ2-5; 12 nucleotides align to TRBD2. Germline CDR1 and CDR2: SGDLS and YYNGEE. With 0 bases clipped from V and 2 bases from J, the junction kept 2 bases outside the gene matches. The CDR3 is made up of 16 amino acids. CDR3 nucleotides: TGTGCCAGCAGCGTAGGCACTAGCGGGGGGCAAGAGACCCAGTACTTC. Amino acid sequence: CASSVGTSGGQETQYF.

The CDR3 protein is CATSFNRARGGYEQYF. CDR3 sequence (DNA): TGTGCCACCAGCTTCAACCGGGCCAGGGGGGGGTACGAGCAGTACTTC. The chain recombines TRBV15 with TRBJ2-7; either TRBD1 or TRBD2 may supply D (7 bases each). The CDR3 is 16 residues long. Germline assignment: CDR1 LNHNV and CDR2 YYDKDF (reference sequence). The V end lost 5 bases, the J end lost 4 bases, and 21 bases lay between the germline ends.

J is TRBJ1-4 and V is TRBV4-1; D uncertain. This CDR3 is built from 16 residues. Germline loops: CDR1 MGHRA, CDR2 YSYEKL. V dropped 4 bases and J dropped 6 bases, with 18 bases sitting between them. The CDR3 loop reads CASSRPGGPRDEKLFF. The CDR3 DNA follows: TGCGCCAGCAGCCGACCCGGCGGGCCGAGGGATGAAAAACTGTTTTTT.

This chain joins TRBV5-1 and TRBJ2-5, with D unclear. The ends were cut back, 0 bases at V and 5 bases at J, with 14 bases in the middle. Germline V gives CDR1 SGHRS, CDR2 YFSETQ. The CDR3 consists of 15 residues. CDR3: CASSLGAGLRETQYF. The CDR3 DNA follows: TGCGCCAGCAGCTTGGGGGCAGGTCTCAGGGAGACCCAGTACTTC.

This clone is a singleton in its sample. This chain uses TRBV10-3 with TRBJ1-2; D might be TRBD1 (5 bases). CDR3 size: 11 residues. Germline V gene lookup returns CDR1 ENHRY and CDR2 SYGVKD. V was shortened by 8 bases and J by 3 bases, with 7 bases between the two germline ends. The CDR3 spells CAIPGDYGYTF. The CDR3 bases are TGTGCCATCCCGGGGGACTATGGCTACACCTTC.

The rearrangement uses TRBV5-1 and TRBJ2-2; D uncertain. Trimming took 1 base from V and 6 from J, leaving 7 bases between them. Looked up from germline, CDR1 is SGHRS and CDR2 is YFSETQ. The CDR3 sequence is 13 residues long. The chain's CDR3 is CASSLKGSGELFF. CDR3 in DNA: TGCGCCAGCAGCTTGAAAGGGTCCGGGGAGCTGTTTTTT.